This T cell receptor beta chain was sequenced for a study of blood T cells in healthy people across ages. Findings and caveats of the study: Because donor CMV status was unknown, expanded clonotype changes were possibly confounded. Significant beta diversity loss was already apparent by age approximately 38, declining roughly linearly.

On this clonotype itself: Its cognate antigen is unknown.

The second PCR ran 7 to 11 cycles with a sample-barcoded 5' primer and J-beta primers. In TCRdb, the 5' RACE reads were re-called with MiXCR into one record per CDR3 protein. The repertoire includes roughly 500,000 distinct CDR3 sequences, about 25% of them detected once, and around 20% sits in the top ten. This receptor was identified in a woman in her sixties or seventies in good health. Sequences were obtained from blood.

CDR3 sequence (DNA): TGTGCCTGGTCCGGACAGGGGAACACTGAAGCTTTCTTT. It yields the protein CAWSGQGNTEAFF. V usage is TRBV30 and J usage is TRBJ1-1; TRBD1 agrees at 8 bases. V trimming: 5 bases; J trimming: 1 base; junction bases outside the gene matches: 3. This CDR3 comprises 13 residues. The germline gives CDR1 GTSNPN, CDR2 SVGIG (reference sequence).